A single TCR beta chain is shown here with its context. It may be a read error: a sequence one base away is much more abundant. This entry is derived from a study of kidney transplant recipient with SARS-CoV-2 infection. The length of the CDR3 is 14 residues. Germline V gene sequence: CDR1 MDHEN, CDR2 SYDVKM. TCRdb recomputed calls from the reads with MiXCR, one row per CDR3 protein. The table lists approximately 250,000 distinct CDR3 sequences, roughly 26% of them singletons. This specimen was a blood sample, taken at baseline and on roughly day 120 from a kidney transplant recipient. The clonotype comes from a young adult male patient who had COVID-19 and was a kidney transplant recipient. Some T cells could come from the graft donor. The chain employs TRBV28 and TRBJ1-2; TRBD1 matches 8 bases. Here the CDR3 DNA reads TGTGCCAACAGTTCCCGGACAGGGTACTATGGCTACACCTTC. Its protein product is CANSSRTGYYGYTF.